Listed here is a single T cell receptor (beta chain). Its antigen is currently unknown. The source of the sample is a study of monozygotic twins with inflammatory bowel disease. Study observations and caveats: Results did not support any single strong IBD-associated signal or clonotype.

It was about 3,400 ng of total RNA that each TCR library used. UMIs containing a 6-nucleotide sample barcode were added via template switching. Nested amplification of TCRalpha and TCRbeta cDNA involved two PCRs of roughly 16 and 10 cycles. TCRdb reworked the 5' RACE reads into one entry per CDR3 protein, no DNA. In all, the sample yields some 200,000 distinct CDR3 sequences. The CDR3 contains 14 residues. The germline CDR1 and CDR2 sequences are SEHNR and FQNEAQ (reference sequence). The chain couples TRBV7-9 to TRBJ2-3; no DNA is available, so the TRBD1 call from TCRdb remains unchecked. The material sequenced was blood. This clonotype was obtained from a human donor with ulcerative colitis or Crohn's disease, or a healthy co-twin of an affected twin (not recorded which). The CDR3 here is CASSLLDSPDTQYF.